One sample yielded the 22 T cell receptor beta chains listed below, sequenced in a study of regulatory T cells in long-lasting Graves disease. As to time point: persistent/refractory GD, antithyroid drugs over 5 years with positive TRAb. PBMC-derived RNA was used for the TCR library. CDR3-region Arm-PCR and iRepertoire HTBI primers produced the TCR beta libraries. TCRdb reprocessed the multiplex PCR reads via MiXCR and lists one record per CDR3 protein. This table holds around 400,000 distinct CDR3 sequences, 23% found once. Sequencing was performed on peripheral blood mononuclear cells (PBMCs), taken when the disease was refractory, from a patient treated with antithyroid drugs. All receptors come from a female donor with Graves disease.

This clonotype was seen at least ten times. V gene TRBV28 combines with J gene TRBJ1-1; TRBD1 matches 7 bases. The CDR3 length is 16 residues. The junction had 10 bases not matched to a gene; V was cut back by 2 bases and J by 4 bases. CDR1 is MDHEN, CDR2 SYDVKM, per germline. CDR3 residues: CASSLLGQQGRTEAFF. CDR3 nucleotide sequence: TGTGCCAGCAGTTTACTTGGGCAACAGGGGCGCACTGAAGCTTTCTTT. The variable domain in full, completed from reference TRBV28 and TRBJ1-1, reads DVKVTQSSRYLVKRTGEKVFLECVQDMDHENMFWYRQDPGLGLRLIYFSYDVKMKEKGDIPEGYSVSREKKERFSLILESASTNQTSMYLCASSLLGQQGRTEAFFGQGTRLTVV.

The chain is built from TRBV5-1 and TRBJ1-1; a weak D match, TRBD1 (5 bases). This CDR3 is 13 amino acids long. With 4 bases removed from V and 7 bases from J, the gap between germline ends came to 14 bases. The germline V gene has CDR1 SGHRS and CDR2 YFSETQ. The CDR3 DNA reads TGCGCCAGCAGCCCCTCACGGGGGGGTGAAGCTTTCTTT. Translating gives CASSPSRGGEAFF.

This clonotype was detected ten times or more. V is TRBV6-1 and J is TRBJ1-5; D not certain. Trimming shortened V by 6 bases and J by 0 bases, and 6 bases separated the two germline ends. This CDR3 is built from 13 residues. CDR1 and CDR2 from the germline V gene are MNHNS and SASEGT. In DNA form, the CDR3 reads TGTGCCAGCAGAAGACGTAGCAATCAGCCCCAGCATTTT. As protein: CASRRRSNQPQHF.

This clonotype was observed at least ten times. The rearrangement uses TRBV2 and TRBJ2-7; D may be TRBD1 (5 bases). The CDR3 covers 15 residues. Germline V lookup: CDR1 SNHLY, CDR2 FYNNEI. Trimming left V 5 bases short and J 0 bases short, with 14 bases between. The CDR3 region is CASSPDRLSSYEQYF. CDR3 sequence (DNA): TGTGCCAGCAGTCCCGACAGATTAAGCTCCTACGAGCAGTACTTC.

This clonotype has just a few counts. The chain couples TRBV7-9 to TRBJ2-7; 10 nucleotides line up with TRBD2. Germline CDR1 is SEHNR and CDR2 is FQNEAQ (reference sequence). This CDR3 is built from 20 residues. The V segment lost 3 bases and the J segment 4 bases; nucleotides outside the gene matches: 21. CDR3 sequence reads: CASSFFTSRLSGRAGYEQYF. The CDR3 DNA follows: TGTGCCAGCAGCTTCTTCACCTCTCGCTTAAGCGGGAGGGCCGGTTACGAGCAGTACTTC.

The chain links TRBV5-1 to TRBJ2-3; either TRBD1 or TRBD2 may fit D (5 bases each). Trimming removed 4 bases at V and 1 base at J, with 13 bases between. The CDR3 length is 15 residues. Germline V gene data show CDR1 as SGHRS and CDR2 as YFSETQ. CDR3 DNA: TGCGCCAGCAGCCAGGACCTGGGGGGCACAGATACGCAGTATTTT. Its protein product is CASSQDLGGTDTQYF. The full variable domain, its missing parts supplied by reference TRBV5-1 and TRBJ2-3, is KAGVTQTPRYLIKTRGQQVTLSCSPISGHRSVSWYQQTPGQGLQFLFEYFSETQRNKGNFPGRFSGRQFSNSRSEMNVSTLELGDSALYLCASSQDLGGTDTQYFGPGTRLTVL.

This clonotype was observed many times. The chain is built from TRBV7-3 and TRBJ1-1; D not resolved. Trimming stripped 1 base from V and 3 bases from J, with 9 bases between. Germline V CDR1 and CDR2: SGHTA, FQGTGA. This CDR3 is built from 14 residues. CDR3 sequence: CASSLRASDTEAFF. For the CDR3, the DNA is TGTGCCAGCAGCTTAAGAGCGTCGGACACTGAAGCTTTCTTT. The variable domain in full, completed from reference TRBV7-3 and TRBJ1-1, reads GAGVSQTPSNKVTEKGKYVELRCDPISGHTALYWYRQSLGQGPEFLIYFQGTGAADDSGLPNDRFFAVRPEGSVSTLKIQRTERGDSAVYLCASSLRASDTEAFFGQGTRLTVV.

This clonotype was seen a handful of times. The gene calls are TRBV7-8 and TRBJ2-2, with 8 bases that match TRBD1. Germline V gene sequence: CDR1 SGHVS, CDR2 FQNEAQ. V lost 5 bases to trimming and J lost 1 base; unmatched junction nucleotides: 3. This CDR3 contains 15 residues. The CDR3 reads CASSRGTGNTGELFF. CDR3 nucleotide sequence: TGTGCCAGCAGCCGTGGGACAGGGAACACCGGGGAGCTGTTTTTT.

This clonotype showed up many times. The rearrangement joins TRBV24-1 to TRBJ2-7; tentatively, D is TRBD1 (6 bases). Germline CDR1 and CDR2: KGHDR and SFDVKD. The V and J ends lost 3 bases and 7 bases respectively, with 18 bases between them. The CDR3 loop spans 15 amino acids. The CDR3 coding sequence is TGTGCCACCAGTGATGCCGATCCGGGACAACGAGAGCAGTACTTC. It translates to CATSDADPGQREQYF.

The chain has TRBV24-1 and TRBJ2-6; perhaps TRBD1 as D (5 bases). Germline-derived CDR1 and CDR2 are KGHDR and SFDVKD. Trimming left V 2 bases short and J 0 bases short, with 16 bases between. The CDR3 is 19 residues long. DNA for the CDR3: TGTGCCACCAGTGATTCGGTCACGGACACCTCCTCTGGGGCCAACGTCCTGACTTTC. Its translation is CATSDSVTDTSSGANVLTF.

The gene calls are TRBV3-1 and TRBJ2-4; D possibly corresponds to TRBD2 (5 bases). CDR1 is LGHDT and CDR2 is YNNKEL in the germline V gene (reference sequence). CDR3 size: 16 residues. V lost 3 bases to trimming and J lost 4 bases, with 16 bases between them. The CDR3 protein is CASSHTLSGPKNIQYF. The CDR3 DNA follows: TGTGCCAGCAGCCATACTCTCAGCGGACCAAAAAACATTCAGTACTTC.

The chain combines TRBV20-1 with TRBJ1-1, with 7 bases aligning to TRBD1. CDR3 length: 14 residues. V lost 1 base to trimming and J lost 0 bases; unmatched junction nucleotides: 2. Germline-derived CDR1 and CDR2 are DFQATT and SNEGSKA (reference sequence). The CDR3 DNA follows: TGCAGTGCTAGAGCCGGACAGGTGAACACTGAAGCTTTCTTT. This codes for CSARAGQVNTEAFF.

This clonotype was found many times. The chain employs TRBV29-1 and TRBJ1-1; D uncertain. The CDR3 covers 12 residues. Trimming took 4 bases from V and 1 from J, leaving 7 bases between them. CDR1 SQVTM and CDR2 ANQGSEA come from the germline V gene. The chain's CDR3 is CSVVRQNTEAFF. The DNA of the CDR3 is TGCAGCGTTGTTCGACAGAACACTGAAGCTTTCTTT.

The chain carries TRBV7-9 and TRBJ1-2; D unresolved. Germline V gene data show CDR1 as SEHNR and CDR2 as FQNEAQ (reference sequence). With 5 bases removed from V and 0 bases from J, the gap between germline ends came to 10 bases. CDR3 size: 14 residues. The CDR3 sequence: CASSLQSSNYGYTF. The CDR3 DNA sequence: TGTGCCAGCAGCCTACAGAGTTCTAACTATGGCTACACCTTC.

CDR3: CSAITGQGSTGELFF. CDR3 in DNA: TGCAGTGCTATTACCGGACAGGGGAGCACCGGGGAGCTGTTTTTT. The rearrangement uses TRBV20-1 and TRBJ2-2; 9 nucleotides match TRBD1. The CDR3 loop spans 15 amino acids. Germline-derived CDR1 and CDR2 are DFQATT and SNEGSKA (reference sequence). The trim removed 4 bases at V and 4 bases at J, leaving 7 bases unmatched.

The chain couples TRBV5-1 to TRBJ2-1; no clear D. CDR1 is SGHRS and CDR2 is YFSETQ in the germline V gene. V gave up 7 bases and J gave up 0 bases, with 14 bases separating them. CDR3 size: 15 residues. CDR3 protein: CASRAIGRSYNEQFF. The CDR3, as DNA: TGCGCCAGCCGTGCAATCGGCCGCTCCTACAATGAGCAGTTCTTC. The variable domain in full, completed from reference TRBV5-1 and TRBJ2-1, reads KAGVTQTPRYLIKTRGQQVTLSCSPISGHRSVSWYQQTPGQGLQFLFEYFSETQRNKGNFPGRFSGRQFSNSRSEMNVSTLELGDSALYLCASRAIGRSYNEQFFGPGTRLTVL.

Many counts were recorded for this clonotype. The J gene is TRBJ1-2, the V gene TRBV5-1; D gene ambiguous. The CDR3 contains 16 residues. Trimming took off 0 bases at V and 7 bases at J, with 19 bases between the two ends. Looked up from germline, CDR1 is SGHRS and CDR2 is YFSETQ. CDR3 amino acids: CASSLAGRSLVRGYTF. In DNA, the CDR3 is TGCGCCAGCAGCTTGGCTGGTAGGTCCCTAGTGCGTGGCTACACCTTC.

Ten or more counts support this clonotype. The chain links TRBV28 to TRBJ2-5; D remains ambiguous. The CDR3 runs to 12 residues. V was pared by 2 bases and J by 4 bases, with 5 bases between. Germline V gives CDR1 MDHEN, CDR2 SYDVKM. The CDR3 DNA reads as TGTGCCAGCAGTTTAAACACAGAGACCCAGTACTTC. Amino acids: CASSLNTETQYF.

This clonotype was seen more than once but under ten times. The rearrangement links TRBV10-3 to TRBJ2-7; the match to TRBD1 covers 8 bases. Germline values: CDR1 ENHRY, CDR2 SYGVKD. The CDR3 is 14 residues long. V was pared by 7 bases and J by 2 bases, with 7 bases of the junction left unmatched. The CDR3 coding sequence is TGTGCCATCATGAAGGACAGGGAGGCCTACGAGCAGTACTTC. It is translated as CAIMKDREAYEQYF.

V usage is TRBV27 and J usage is TRBJ2-7; D is unresolved. Germline-derived CDR1 and CDR2 are MNHEY and SMNVEV (reference sequence). Deletions cut 3 bases from V and 0 bases from J, with 6 bases between. CDR3 size: 13 residues. Written as DNA, the CDR3 is TGTGCCAGCAGTTTCCCTAACTCCTACGAGCAGTACTTC. Its protein is CASSFPNSYEQYF.

This clonotype showed up just a few times. The chain couples TRBV5-1 to TRBJ2-1; 10 nucleotides agree with TRBD1. Germline V CDR1 and CDR2: SGHRS, YFSETQ. This CDR3 has 14 amino acids. V lost 6 bases and J lost 8; bases outside the gene matches: 8. CDR3 loop: CASMLRQGADEQFF. CDR3 nucleotides: TGCGCCAGCATGCTCCGACAGGGGGCCGATGAGCAGTTCTTC.

This clonotype appeared a few times. This chain joins TRBV29-1 and TRBJ2-5; 9 bases match TRBD1. The trim removed 6 bases at V and 1 base at J, leaving 6 bases unmatched. The CDR3 is made up of 14 amino acids. The V gene's germline CDR1 is SQVTM and CDR2 ANQGSEA. The CDR3 loop reads CSVEQGAPQETQYF. The CDR3 DNA follows: TGCAGCGTGGAACAGGGGGCGCCCCAAGAGACCCAGTACTTC.